The rows below give T cell receptor beta chains drawn from one sample of a study of blood T cell repertoires in COVID-19. Some clones are missing from TCRdb's copy, which holds only in-frame ones; the method was immunoSEQ multiplex PCR. The table lists 220,000 or so clones, about 88% of them singletons, with roughly 10% in the top ten. What was sequenced was peripheral blood. Every receptor here comes from a woman aged 50 to 65 with COVID-19, enrolled during active disease. The CDR3 runs from the conserved cysteine through the conserved F or W. D genes are given only for firm matches. Only part of the rows carry a size: once, few, many, or a class if the clone is expanded.

TRBV7-9	TRBD1	once	13	TRBJ2-3	CASSPQGADTQYF	TGTGCCAGCAGCCCACAGGGGGCAGATACGCAGTATTTT
TRBV7-6	TRBD2	NA	17	TRBJ2-1	CASSLARGSAGDNEQFF	TGTGCCAGCAGCTTAGCGCGTGGTTCAGCGGGGGACAATGAGCAGTTCTTC
TRBV3-1/TRBV3-2	TRBD2	NA	15	TRBJ2-1	CASSFSGGSGNEQFF	TGTGCCAGCAGCTTCAGCGGGGGGAGTGGCAATGAGCAGTTCTTC
TRBV11-3	TRBD1	many	15	TRBJ2-3	CASSSGTGFTDTQYF	TGTGCCAGCAGCTCCGGGACAGGGTTTACAGATACGCAGTATTTT
TRBV23-1	NA	NA	15	TRBJ2-7	CASSQGGDRSYEQYF	TGCGCCAGCAGTCAAGGGGGGGACAGGTCCTACGAGCAGTACTTC
TRBV11-2	NA	NA	12	TRBJ2-1	CASSSPPLQAFF	TGTGCCAGCAGCTCGCCCCCCCTACAGGCGTTCTTC
TRBV4-1	NA	NA	14	TRBJ1-1	CASSQEAVNTEAFF	TGCGCCAGCAGCCAAGAAGCGGTGAACACTGAAGCTTTCTTT
TRBV27	NA	once	16	TRBJ1-5	CASSLSSGGSAQPQHF	TGTGCCAGCAGTTTATCGTCGGGGGGCTCGGCTCAGCCCCAGCATTTT
TRBV7-2	NA	NA	13	TRBJ1-1	CASSPGGGTEAFF	TGTGCCAGCAGCCCTGGCGGGGGCACTGAAGCTTTCTTT
TRBV4-1	TRBD1	NA	14	TRBJ1-5	CASSPGQGSQPQHF	TGCGCCAGCAGCCCGGGACAGGGCAGCCAGCCCCAGCATTTT
TRBV10-1	NA	once	14	TRBJ1-1	CASSESTLDTEAFF	TGCGCCAGCAGTGAGTCGACTCTGGACACTGAAGCTTTCTTT
TRBV5-1	TRBD1	NA	15	TRBJ2-1	CASSLVDRDYNEQFF	TGCGCCAGCAGCTTGGTGGACAGGGACTACAATGAGCAGTTCTTC
TRBV5-8	NA	NA	15	TRBJ2-5	CASSSNRIRQETQYF	TGTGCCAGCAGCTCGAACAGGATCCGACAAGAGACCCAGTACTTC
TRBV6-2/TRBV6-3	TRBD2	NA	16	TRBJ2-7	CASSNPRSGETYEQYF	TGTGCCAGCAGTAACCCCCGGAGCGGGGAAACCTACGAGCAGTACTTC
TRBV7-8	NA	NA	13	TRBJ1-2	CASSLPGNYGYTF	TGTGCCAGCAGCTTACCCGGGAACTATGGCTACACCTTC
TRBV11-2	TRBD1	NA	15	TRBJ2-2	CASRVGTGGTGELFF	TGTGCCAGCAGAGTCGGGACAGGGGGGACCGGGGAGCTGTTTTTT
TRBV5-5	TRBD1	NA	16	TRBJ1-3	CASSSDRGTGGNTIYF	TGTGCCAGCAGCTCTGACAGGGGAACCGGAGGAAACACCATATATTTT
TRBV28	NA	NA	15	TRBJ2-1	CASSFRGSSYNEQFF	TGTGCCAGCAGTTTCCGGGGGAGCTCCTACAATGAGCAGTTCTTC
TRBV5-8	TRBD2	NA	19	TRBJ2-4	CASSLPRGGGQRQMDIQYF	TGTGCCAGCAGCTTACCTCGCGGCGGGGGGCAAAGACAGATGGACATTCAGTACTTC
TRBV5-1	NA	NA	15	TRBJ1-2	CASSLDSGGARGYTF	TGCGCCAGCAGCTTGGATTCAGGCGGGGCGAGGGGCTACACCTTC
TRBV28	TRBD1	NA	15	TRBJ1-2	CASSLAQGVNYGYTF	TGTGCCAGCAGTTTAGCCCAGGGGGTTAACTATGGCTACACCTTC
TRBV11-3	TRBD2	NA	16	TRBJ2-5	CASSPGGLAGQETQYF	TGTGCCAGCAGCCCTGGGGGACTAGCGGGCCAAGAGACCCAGTACTTC
TRBV10-2	NA	NA	15	TRBJ2-3	CASSESRGTTDTQYF	TGCGCCAGCAGTGAGAGTCGGGGGACTACAGATACGCAGTATTTT
TRBV28	NA	NA	15	TRBJ1-2	CASSLGLAESYGYTF	TGTGCCAGCAGTTTAGGTTTAGCTGAATCCTATGGCTACACCTTC
TRBV2	TRBD2	NA	14	TRBJ2-4	CASTERGGADIQYF	TGTGCCAGCACTGAGCGGGGGGGCGCGGACATTCAGTACTTC
TRBV5-4	TRBD1	NA	13	TRBJ2-2	CASHRGLTGELFF	TGTGCCAGCCACAGGGGTCTAACCGGGGAGCTGTTTTTT
TRBV28	NA	NA	15	TRBJ1-5	CASSPRGTQHQPQHF	TGTGCCAGCAGCCCCCGGGGGACGCAACATCAGCCCCAGCATTTT
TRBV2	NA	NA	15	TRBJ2-1	CASSAGTSSYNEQFF	TGTGCCAGCAGTGCCGGGACATCTTCCTACAATGAGCAGTTCTTC
TRBV28	NA	NA	15	TRBJ2-1	CASSSRMGGYNEQFF	TGTGCCAGCAGTTCCCGGATGGGGGGATACAATGAGCAGTTCTTC
TRBV11-2	NA	NA	13	TRBJ2-2	CASSLGGLGELFF	TGTGCCAGCAGCTTAGGAGGGCTCGGGGAGCTGTTTTTT
TRBV19	TRBD1	NA	16	TRBJ1-5	CASSLTGGWSNQPQHF	TGTGCCAGTAGTCTCACAGGGGGTTGGAGCAATCAGCCCCAGCATTTT
TRBV28	TRBD1	NA	18	TRBJ1-3	CASSSLPGQGPAGNTIYF	TGTGCCAGCAGTTCCCTCCCGGGACAGGGGCCGGCTGGAAACACCATATATTTT
TRBV6-1	NA	NA	15	TRBJ1-1	CASSEVRGGYTEAFF	TGTGCCAGCAGTGAAGTAAGGGGGGGTTACACTGAAGCTTTCTTT
TRBV28	NA	NA	13	TRBJ1-5	CASSSGSNQPQHF	TGTGCCAGCAGTTCGGGGAGCAATCAGCCCCAGCATTTT
TRBV11-1	TRBD1	NA	13	TRBJ2-2	CASGGQYTGELFF	TGTGCCAGCGGGGGACAGTACACCGGGGAGCTGTTTTTT
TRBV9	NA	NA	14	TRBJ1-1	CASSVSSRGNEAFF	TGTGCCAGCAGCGTATCCAGCAGGGGTAATGAAGCTTTCTTT
TRBV2	NA	NA	13	TRBJ2-5	CASSPTRSGTQYF	TGTGCCAGCTCCCCCACTAGGTCTGGGACCCAGTACTTC
TRBV19	NA	NA	16	TRBJ2-2	CASSIAGPRGTGELFF	TGTGCCAGTAGTATCGCGGGGCCTCGAGGCACCGGGGAGCTGTTTTTT
TRBV25-1	TRBD1	NA	14	TRBJ2-3	CASSAGQGADTQYF	TGTGCCAGCAGTGCCGGACAGGGTGCAGATACGCAGTATTTT
TRBV7-2	TRBD2	NA	16	TRBJ2-7	CASSLDPSGGAVEQYF	TGTGCCAGCAGCTTAGATCCCAGCGGGGGGGCGGTCGAGCAGTACTTC
TRBV24-1	NA	NA	15	TRBJ1-5	CATSATGLGNQPQHF	TGTGCCACCAGTGCGACAGGTCTAGGCAATCAGCCCCAGCATTTT
TRBV5-8	NA	NA	15	TRBJ2-1	CASSLRGNSYNEQFF	TGTGCCAGCAGCTTGCGGGGGAACTCCTACAATGAGCAGTTCTTC
TRBV5-5	NA	NA	13	TRBJ2-5	CASTLSNPETQYF	TGTGCCAGCACCCTGAGCAACCCGGAGACCCAGTACTTC
TRBV4-1	NA	NA	17	TRBJ1-1	CASSQEFGGVQNPEAFF	TGCGCCAGCAGCCAAGAATTCGGGGGAGTTCAGAATCCTGAAGCTTTCTTT
TRBV10-3	NA	few	16	TRBJ2-5	CAIRHESTGIEETQYF	TGTGCCATCAGACACGAATCCACAGGGATTGAGGAGACCCAGTACTTC
TRBV10-3	TRBD2	NA	15	TRBJ2-1	CAISELAGGYNEQFF	TGTGCCATCAGTGAACTAGCGGGGGGGTACAATGAGCAGTTCTTC
TRBV5-4	TRBD1	few	13	TRBJ1-1	CASSLGQGIEAFF	TGTGCCAGCAGCCTGGGACAGGGAATTGAAGCTTTCTTT
TRBV4-1	TRBD2	NA	18	TRBJ2-5	CASSQPTSRRGVQETQYF	TGCGCCAGCAGCCAACCGACGTCGAGGCGGGGGGTCCAAGAGACCCAGTACTTC
TRBV13	TRBD2	once	14	TRBJ2-3	CASRGRGGTDTQYF	TGTGCCAGCAGAGGGAGGGGAGGCACAGATACGCAGTATTTT
TRBV24-1	NA	NA	14	TRBJ2-6	CATSDLSGANVLTF	TGTGCCACCAGTGATCTCTCTGGGGCCAACGTCCTGACTTTC
TRBV6-5	NA	NA	13	TRBJ1-3	CASRAGAGNTIYF	TGTGCCAGCAGGGCAGGGGCGGGAAACACCATATATTTT
TRBV10-3	TRBD2	NA	14	TRBJ2-5	CAIGGGGDQETQYF	TGTGCCATCGGAGGCGGGGGGGATCAAGAGACCCAGTACTTC
TRBV19	NA	once	16	TRBJ1-5	CASSPRTGQNNQPQHF	TGTGCCAGTAGTCCAAGGACTGGACAGAACAATCAGCCCCAGCATTTT
TRBV5-1	NA	NA	14	TRBJ2-2	CASSARDNSGELFF	TGCGCCAGCAGCGCCCGGGACAACTCCGGGGAGCTGTTTTTT
TRBV11-2	NA	NA	17	TRBJ2-3	CASSLGIGQGGTDTQYF	TGTGCCAGCAGCTTAGGTATCGGGCAGGGTGGCACAGATACGCAGTATTTT
TRBV7-2	TRBD1	NA	14	TRBJ1-4	CASRTGTGDEKLFF	TGTGCCAGCAGGACCGGGACAGGGGATGAAAAACTGTTTTTT
TRBV6-5	NA	NA	15	TRBJ1-6	CASSYSMQGGSPLHF	TGTGCCAGCAGTTACTCGATGCAGGGTGGGTCACCCCTCCACTTT
TRBV27	NA	NA	13	TRBJ1-6	CASSSLNVLPLHF	TGTGCCAGCAGCTCCTTAAATGTTTTACCCCTCCACTTT
TRBV19	NA	NA	15	TRBJ2-3	CASSHRVTRSDTQYF	TGTGCCAGTAGCCACCGGGTAACGCGGTCAGATACGCAGTATTTT